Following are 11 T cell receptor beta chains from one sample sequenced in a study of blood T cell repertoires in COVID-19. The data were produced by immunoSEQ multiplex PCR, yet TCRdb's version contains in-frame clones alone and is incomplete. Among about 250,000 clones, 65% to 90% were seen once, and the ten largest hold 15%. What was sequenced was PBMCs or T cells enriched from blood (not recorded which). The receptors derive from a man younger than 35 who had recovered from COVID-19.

CDR3 protein: CASSSGGGNTEAFF. In DNA, the CDR3 is TGCGCCAGCAGCTCAGGTGGGGGCAACACTGAAGCTTTCTTT. The chain employs TRBV10-2 and TRBJ1-1; D is possibly TRBD1 (6 bases). There are 14 residues in the CDR3. Trimming cost V 6 bases and J 2 bases, with 13 bases left between them. Germline assignment: CDR1 WSHSY and CDR2 SAAADI.

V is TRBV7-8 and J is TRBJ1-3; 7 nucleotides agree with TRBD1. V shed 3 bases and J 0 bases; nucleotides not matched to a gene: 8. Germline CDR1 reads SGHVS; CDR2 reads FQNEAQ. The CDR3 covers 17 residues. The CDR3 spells CASSFSGTEPSGNTIYF. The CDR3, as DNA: TGTGCCAGCAGCTTTTCGGGGACAGAGCCCTCTGGAAACACCATATATTTT. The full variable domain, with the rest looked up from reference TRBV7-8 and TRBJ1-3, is GAGVSQSPRYKVAKRGQDVALRCDPISGHVSLFWYQQALGQGPEFLTYFQNEAQLDKSGLPSDRFFAERPEGSVSTLKIQRTQQEDSAVYLCASSFSGTEPSGNTIYFGEGSWLTVV.

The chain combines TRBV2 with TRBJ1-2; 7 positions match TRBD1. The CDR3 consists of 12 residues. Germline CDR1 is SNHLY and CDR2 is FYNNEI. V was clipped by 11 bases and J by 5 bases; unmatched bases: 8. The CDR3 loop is CADSDRTYGYTF. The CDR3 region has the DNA TGTGCCGATTCGGACAGGACATATGGCTACACCTTC.

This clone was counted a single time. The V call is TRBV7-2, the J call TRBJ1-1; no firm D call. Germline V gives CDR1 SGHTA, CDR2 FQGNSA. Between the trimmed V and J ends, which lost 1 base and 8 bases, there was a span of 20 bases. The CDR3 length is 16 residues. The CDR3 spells CASSLDSSAASAEAFF. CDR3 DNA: TGTGCCAGCAGCTTAGATTCTTCCGCGGCGTCAGCCGAAGCTTTCTTT.

The CDR3 nucleotides are TGTGCCAGCAGCTTTTCGATGACAGACAGGAGCTATGGCTACACCTTC. Translating it yields CASSFSMTDRSYGYTF. This chain links TRBV7-9 with TRBJ1-2; weak D call: TRBD1 (6 bases). The CDR3 is made up of 16 amino acids. The V end was cut by 3 bases, the J end by 4 bases, with 18 bases between. The germline CDR1 and CDR2 sequences are SEHNR and FQNEAQ (reference sequence).

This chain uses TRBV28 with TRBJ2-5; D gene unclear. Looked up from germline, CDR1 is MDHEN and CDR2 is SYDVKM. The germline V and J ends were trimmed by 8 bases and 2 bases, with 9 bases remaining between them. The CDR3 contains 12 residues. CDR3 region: CASCRSQETQYF. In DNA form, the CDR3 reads TGTGCCAGCTGCAGGTCACAAGAGACCCAGTACTTC. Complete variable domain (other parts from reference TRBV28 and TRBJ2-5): DVKVTQSSRYLVKRTGEKVFLECVQDMDHENMFWYRQDPGLGLRLIYFSYDVKMKEKGDIPEGYSVSREKKERFSLILESASTNQTSMYLCASCRSQETQYFGPGTRLLVL.

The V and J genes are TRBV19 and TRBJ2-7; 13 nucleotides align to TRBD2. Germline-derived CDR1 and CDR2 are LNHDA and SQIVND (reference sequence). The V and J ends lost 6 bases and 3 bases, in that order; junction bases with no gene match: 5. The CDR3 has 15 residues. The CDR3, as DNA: TGTGCCAGTAGCGGGACTAGCGGGACTGACTACGAGCAGTACTTC. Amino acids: CASSGTSGTDYEQYF.

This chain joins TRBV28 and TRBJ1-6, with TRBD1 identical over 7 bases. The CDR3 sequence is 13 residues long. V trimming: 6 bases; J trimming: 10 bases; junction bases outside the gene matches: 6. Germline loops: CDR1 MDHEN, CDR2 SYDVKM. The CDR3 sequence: CASRPDRDSPLHF. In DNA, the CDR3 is TGTGCCAGCAGACCAGACAGGGACTCACCCCTCCACTTT.

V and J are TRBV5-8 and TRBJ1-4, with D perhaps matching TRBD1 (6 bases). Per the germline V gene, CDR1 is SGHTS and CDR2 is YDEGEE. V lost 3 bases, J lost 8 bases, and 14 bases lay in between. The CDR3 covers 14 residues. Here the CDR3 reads CASSSGVVGEKLFF. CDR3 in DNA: TGTGCCAGCAGCTCAGGGGTTGTGGGGGAAAAACTGTTTTTT.

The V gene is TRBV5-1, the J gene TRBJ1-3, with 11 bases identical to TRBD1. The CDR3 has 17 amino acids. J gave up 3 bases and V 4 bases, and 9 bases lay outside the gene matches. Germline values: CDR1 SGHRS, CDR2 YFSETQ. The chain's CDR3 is CASSIYGQGASGNTIYF. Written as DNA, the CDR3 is TGCGCCAGCAGCATCTACGGACAGGGGGCGAGTGGAAACACCATATATTTT.

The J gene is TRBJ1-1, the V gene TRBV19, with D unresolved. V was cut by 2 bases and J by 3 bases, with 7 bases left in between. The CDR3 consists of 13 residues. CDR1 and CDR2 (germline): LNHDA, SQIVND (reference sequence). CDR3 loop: CASSIFEDTEAFF. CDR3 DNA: TGTGCCAGTAGTATATTCGAGGACACTGAAGCTTTCTTT. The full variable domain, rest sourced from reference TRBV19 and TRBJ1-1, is DGGITQSPKYLFRKEGQNVTLSCEQNLNHDAMYWYRQDPGQGLRLIYYSQIVNDFQKGDIAEGYSVSREKKESFPLTVTSAQKNPTAFYLCASSIFEDTEAFFGQGTRLTVV.